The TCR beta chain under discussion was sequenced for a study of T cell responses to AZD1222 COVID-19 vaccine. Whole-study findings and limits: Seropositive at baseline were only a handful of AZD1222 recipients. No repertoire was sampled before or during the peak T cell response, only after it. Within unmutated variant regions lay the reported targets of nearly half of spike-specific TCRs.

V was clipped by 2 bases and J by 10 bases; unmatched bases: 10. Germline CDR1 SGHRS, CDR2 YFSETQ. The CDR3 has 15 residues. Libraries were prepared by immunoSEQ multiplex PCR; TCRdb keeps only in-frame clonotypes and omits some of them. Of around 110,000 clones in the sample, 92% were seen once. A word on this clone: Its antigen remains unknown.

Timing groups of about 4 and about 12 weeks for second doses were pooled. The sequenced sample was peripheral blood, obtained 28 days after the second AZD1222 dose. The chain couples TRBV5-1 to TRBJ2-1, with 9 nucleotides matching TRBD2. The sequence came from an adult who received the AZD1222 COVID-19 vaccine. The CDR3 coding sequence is TGCGCCAGCAGCTTAAAAGCGCGGGAGGGATGGGAGCAGTTCTTC. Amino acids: CASSLKAREGWEQFF.